The next 29 T cell receptor beta chains were all read from a single sample in a study of CD8 T cells in ankylosing spondylitis. Their recognized antigens are unknown. General study findings and limits: A TCR beta motif of 7 or 8 highly homologous variants appeared characteristic of ankylosing spondylitis blood.

TCRdb redid the calling of the 5' RACE reads with MiXCR, one entry per CDR3 protein. The sample yields approximately 300,000 distinct CDR3 sequences, less than 9.5% seen once. The sequenced material came from blood, either unsorted or a sorted T cell fraction (not recorded which). Receptors were obtained from a male donor with ankylosing spondylitis.

Many counts were recorded for this clonotype. The chain is built from TRBV16 and TRBJ1-1; 9 bases align to TRBD1. This CDR3 has 17 amino acids. The J segment lost 3 bases and the V segment lost 4 bases, leaving 12 bases of the junction unmatched. CDR1 and CDR2 from the germline V gene are KGHSY and FQNENV. The CDR3 nucleotides are TGTGCCAGCAGCCCTCTTACCCTCCGGACAGGGGACACTGAAGCTTTCTTT. Encoded protein: CASSPLTLRTGDTEAFF.

This clonotype has ten or more counts. The V gene is TRBV29-1, the J gene TRBJ1-2, with TRBD1 as a possible D gene (5 bases). The CDR3 covers 15 residues. The V end lost 7 bases, the J end lost 3 bases, and 21 bases lay between the germline ends. Germline V gene sequence: CDR1 SQVTM, CDR2 ANQGSEA. CDR3 sequence (DNA): TGCAGCGCTGGGGTTGGGGGACGGAACTACTATGGCTACACCTTC. As protein: CSAGVGGRNYYGYTF. Full variable domain (rest looked up from reference TRBV29-1 and TRBJ1-2): SAVISQKPSRDICQRGTSLTIQCQVDSQVTMMFWYRQQPGQSLTLIATANQGSEATYESGFVIDKFPISRPNLTFSTLTVSNMSPEDSSIYLCSAGVGGRNYYGYTFGSGTRLTVV.

In its sample, this clonotype was seen many times. This chain links TRBV29-1 with TRBJ1-6; no definite D call. Trimming cost V 5 bases and J 3 bases, with 8 bases left between them. The CDR3 is 13 amino acids. CDR1 is SQVTM and CDR2 is ANQGSEA in the germline V gene. Here the CDR3 DNA reads TGCAGCGTTAAACAGAACTATAATTCACCCCTCCACTTT. Amino acids: CSVKQNYNSPLHF.

This clonotype was observed many times. V and J are TRBV12-3 or TRBV12-4 and TRBJ1-5, with no clear D. V lost 5 bases and J 4 bases, leaving 12 bases between the germline ends. The CDR3 contains 14 residues. The CDR3 DNA follows: TGTGCCAGCAGTCCGGACGTGGGGAATCAGCCCCAGCATTTT. Translating gives CASSPDVGNQPQHF.

This clonotype has more than one count but fewer than ten. The chain links TRBV5-1 to TRBJ2-4, with TRBD1 as a possible D gene (5 bases). CDR3 length: 13 amino acids. Germline CDR1 SGHRS, CDR2 YFSETQ. Trimming removed 3 bases at V and 12 bases at J, with 16 bases between. The CDR3 sequence is CASSSEARDCQYF. CDR3 DNA: TGCGCCAGCAGCTCCGAGGCCAGGGATTGTCAGTACTTC.

This clonotype was recorded a few times. CDR3 DNA sequence: TGTGCCAGCAGTTTGGTGGGACAGATAACCTACGAGCAGTACTTC. Amino acids: CASSLVGQITYEQYF. V gene TRBV12-3 or TRBV12-4 combines with J gene TRBJ2-7; TRBD1 aligns across 7 bases. The V and J ends lost 3 bases and 2 bases, in that order; junction bases with no gene match: 7. The CDR3 loop spans 15 amino acids.

V and J are TRBV4-3 and TRBJ2-7; the match to TRBD2 covers 10 bases. Germline-derived CDR1 and CDR2 are LGHNA and YSLEER. The CDR3 runs to 16 residues. Germline trimming cut 0 bases from V and 4 bases from J; bases unmatched to any gene: 6. Here the CDR3 DNA reads TGCGCCAGCAGCCAAGATCCTAGCGGGAGTATTTACGAGCAGTACTTC. It translates to CASSQDPSGSIYEQYF.

The J gene is TRBJ2-1, the V gene TRBV6-2 or TRBV6-3; 15 nucleotides align to TRBD2. The germline V gene has CDR1 MNHEY and CDR2 SVGEGT. The CDR3 contains 20 residues. The V segment lost 6 bases and the J segment 6 bases; nucleotides outside the gene matches: 18. The CDR3 DNA reads as TGTGCCAGCAGCCCTCCCGGGACTAGCGGGAGGAGGGTCCTGGGCAATGAGCAGTTCTTC. This encodes CASSPPGTSGRRVLGNEQFF.

J is TRBJ2-7 and V is TRBV19; 8 nucleotides align to TRBD2. CDR3 length equals 16 residues. V shed 3 bases and J 3 bases; nucleotides not matched to a gene: 10. The V gene's germline CDR1 is LNHDA and CDR2 SQIVND (reference sequence). The DNA for the CDR3 is TGTGCCAGTAGTATCGGGACCGGGACTAGACTCTACGAGCAGTACTTC. This gives the protein CASSIGTGTRLYEQYF.

The table lists this clonotype with many counts. The CDR3 loop reads CAWSVWTARSTEAFF. The CDR3 region has the DNA TGTGCCTGGAGTGTATGGACAGCTCGTAGCACTGAAGCTTTCTTT. V gene TRBV30 combines with J gene TRBJ1-1, with D tentatively TRBD1 (6 bases). The V and J ends lost 0 bases and 4 bases respectively, with 15 bases between them. This CDR3 is built from 15 residues. The germline gives CDR1 GTSNPN, CDR2 SVGIG (reference sequence).

In this sample, this clonotype turned up many times. The J gene is TRBJ1-1, the V gene TRBV5-1; 11 bases are a match to TRBD1. The V gene end was trimmed by 6 bases and the J gene end by 4 bases; junction bases not matched to a gene: 5. The V gene's germline CDR1 is SGHRS and CDR2 YFSETQ. This CDR3 comprises 14 residues. In nucleotides, the CDR3 is TGCGCCAGCACCGGGACAGGGGGGGGCACTGAAGCTTTCTTT. It yields the protein CASTGTGGGTEAFF.

With regard to this clonotype: A single base separates this from a much larger clone, so it may be a read error. The gene calls are TRBV29-1 and TRBJ2-7, with 9 positions matching TRBD1. Germline lookup yields CDR1 SQVTM and CDR2 ANQGSEA. The CDR3 consists of 13 residues. The CDR3 here is CSVGGTGSYDQYF. In DNA form, the CDR3 reads TGCAGCGTTGGGGGGACAGGGTCCTACGATCAGTACTTC.

In this sample, this clonotype turned up a few times. This chain uses TRBV7-3 with TRBJ2-1; 9 positions agree with TRBD1. The CDR3 spans 14 residues. V was pared by 2 bases and J by 9 bases, with 5 bases of the junction left unmatched. Germline assignment: CDR1 SGHTA and CDR2 FQGTGA. The CDR3 coding sequence is TGTGCCAGCAGCTTACTGGGACAGGGATCTGAGCAGTTCTTC. Protein: CASSLLGQGSEQFF.

The table lists this clonotype with many counts. The J gene is TRBJ1-1, the V gene TRBV10-3; 10 bases are a match to TRBD1. CDR3 length: 17 residues. The V gene end was trimmed by 5 bases and the J gene end by 2 bases; junction bases not matched to a gene: 11. Germline CDR1 is ENHRY and CDR2 is SYGVKD. Here the CDR3 reads CAISSGTGEGLNTEAFF. In DNA, the CDR3 is TGTGCCATCAGTTCCGGGACAGGGGAGGGCCTAAACACTGAAGCTTTCTTT.

This clonotype has more than one count but fewer than ten. The chain combines TRBV12-3 or TRBV12-4 with TRBJ2-2, with TRBD1 matching over 8 bases. CDR3 length equals 15 residues. Germline trimming cut 3 bases from V and 4 bases from J; bases unmatched to any gene: 4. CDR3 region: CASSFLDRATGELFF. Written as DNA, the CDR3 is TGTGCCAGCAGTTTTTTGGACAGGGCCACCGGGGAGCTGTTTTTT.

The rearrangement links TRBV7-9 to TRBJ2-2, with 8 bases identical to TRBD1. Germline lookup yields CDR1 SEHNR and CDR2 FQNEAQ (reference sequence). The junction had 13 bases not matched to a gene; V was cut back by 5 bases and J by 11 bases. The CDR3 runs to 15 residues. The CDR3 sequence: CASSPGTGLMVELFF. CDR3 sequence (DNA): TGTGCCAGCAGCCCCGGGACAGGTCTAATGGTAGAGCTGTTTTTT.

In this sample, this clonotype turned up many times. The genes are TRBV5-1 and TRBJ2-3; 10 nucleotides line up with TRBD1. V was clipped by 4 bases and J by 6 bases; unmatched bases: 11. The CDR3 loop spans 16 amino acids. Germline V gene lookup returns CDR1 SGHRS and CDR2 YFSETQ. DNA of the CDR3: TGCGCCAGCAGCCCGGGACAGGGGATTAACAAGGATACGCAGTATTTT. Amino acids: CASSPGQGINKDTQYF. Variable domain in full (rest from reference TRBV5-1 and TRBJ2-3): KAGVTQTPRYLIKTRGQQVTLSCSPISGHRSVSWYQQTPGQGLQFLFEYFSETQRNKGNFPGRFSGRQFSNSRSEMNVSTLELGDSALYLCASSPGQGINKDTQYFGPGTRLTVL.

The table lists this clonotype with many counts. This sequence joins TRBV12-3 or TRBV12-4 and TRBJ2-3; TRBD1 agrees at 8 bases. Germline trimming cut 4 bases from V and 5 bases from J; bases unmatched to any gene: 5. There are 14 residues in the CDR3. In DNA form, the CDR3 reads TGTGCCAGCAGTTCCAGGGGGCGAGGAGATACGCAGTATTTT. Protein sequence: CASSSRGRGDTQYF.

This clonotype was picked up a small number of times. V usage is TRBV11-1 and J usage is TRBJ2-2; TRBD1 or TRBD2 may be the D gene (5 bases each). CDR1 SGHAT and CDR2 FQDESV come from the germline V gene (reference sequence). The CDR3 has 18 residues. V gave up 5 bases and J gave up 7 bases, with 26 bases separating them. The CDR3 nucleotides read TGTGCCAGCAGCCCTAAGTGGCCGGGACCGGAGTCTCGCGGGGAGCTGTTTTTT. This codes for CASSPKWPGPESRGELFF.

This clonotype was observed many times. This chain joins TRBV12-3 or TRBV12-4 and TRBJ2-1; 8 bases are a match to TRBD2. There are 16 residues in the CDR3. The ends lost 6 bases at V and 1 base at J; junction bases unmatched: 8. The CDR3 region is CASRRSGSGSYNEQFF. The CDR3, as DNA: TGTGCCAGCAGACGAAGCGGGAGTGGGTCCTACAATGAGCAGTTCTTC.

V is TRBV14 and J is TRBJ2-7; D is uncertain. Trimming removed 1 base from V and 0 bases from J, with 10 bases in between. The germline CDR1 and CDR2 sequences are SGHDN and FVKESK. This CDR3 spans 15 amino acids. CDR3 loop: CASSQGKFGSYEQYF. CDR3 DNA sequence: TGTGCCAGCAGCCAAGGTAAATTTGGCTCCTACGAGCAGTACTTC.

This clonotype was seen many times. The chain couples TRBV29-1 to TRBJ2-1, with no clear D. Trimming stripped 4 bases from V and 0 bases from J, with 7 bases between. Germline CDR1 is SQVTM and CDR2 is ANQGSEA. CDR3 length: 13 amino acids. In DNA, the CDR3 is TGCAGCGTTGCTGGTAGCTCCTACAATGAGCAGTTCTTC. Residues: CSVAGSSYNEQFF.

This clonotype was observed many times. This chain connects TRBV20-1 to TRBJ2-3, with D unclear. The V and J ends lost 2 bases and 2 bases respectively, with 5 bases between them. The CDR3 length is 12 residues. From germline, CDR1 is DFQATT and CDR2 SNEGSKA (reference sequence). CDR3 loop: CSARTYTDTQYF. CDR3 DNA sequence: TGCAGTGCTAGAACCTACACAGATACGCAGTATTTT.

This clonotype was detected many times. V gene TRBV7-6 combines with J gene TRBJ1-5, with D possibly TRBD1 on 6 matching bases. The CDR3 is made up of 16 amino acids. Looked up from germline, CDR1 is SGHVS and CDR2 is FNYEAQ. The germline V and J ends were trimmed by 5 bases and 7 bases, with 21 bases remaining between them. CDR3 sequence: CASSPYAQGTPQPQHF. In DNA, the CDR3 is TGTGCCAGCAGCCCCTACGCCCAGGGGACGCCCCAGCCCCAGCATTTT. Looking up the rest from reference TRBV7-6 and TRBJ1-5 gives the full variable domain: GAGVSQSPRYKVTKRGQDVALRCDPISGHVSLYWYRQALGQGPEFLTYFNYEAQQDKSGLPNDRFSAERPEGSISTLTIQRTEQRDSAMYRCASSPYAQGTPQPQHFGDGTRLSIL.

This clonotype was counted only a few times. The genes are TRBV18 and TRBJ2-1, with 10 nucleotides matching TRBD1. The CDR3 consists of 15 residues. Losses at the gene ends were 4 bases for V and 7 bases for J; bases not matched to a gene: 7. Germline-derived CDR1 and CDR2 are KGHSH and LQKENI. The CDR3 nucleotides read TGTGCCAGCTCACTTGGGACAGGGGATAGGAATGAGCAGTTCTTC. It specifies CASSLGTGDRNEQFF. The full variable domain, its missing parts supplied by reference TRBV18 and TRBJ2-1, is NAGVMQNPRHLVRRRGQEARLRCSPMKGHSHVYWYRQLPEEGLKFMVYLQKENIIDESGMPKERFSAEFPKEGPSILRIQQVVRGDSAAYFCASSLGTGDRNEQFFGPGTRLTVL.

This clonotype was picked up a small number of times. This sequence joins TRBV7-9 and TRBJ2-5; no clear D gene. With 7 bases removed from V and 5 bases from J, the gap between germline ends came to 17 bases. There are 14 residues in the CDR3. Per the germline V gene, CDR1 is SEHNR and CDR2 is FQNEAQ (reference sequence). The CDR3 protein is CASTTTGLRETQYF. CDR3 DNA: TGTGCCAGCACCACTACCGGGCTGAGGGAGACCCAGTACTTC.

This clonotype was picked up a small number of times. The J gene is TRBJ2-5, the V gene TRBV20-1; D not resolved. The CDR3 has 14 residues. The V end lost 6 bases, the J end lost 0 bases, and 14 bases lay between the germline ends. Germline CDR1 reads DFQATT; CDR2 reads SNEGSKA (reference sequence). The CDR3 DNA sequence: TGCAGTGCGCCCGCCGGGTCGTACCAAGAGACCCAGTACTTC. Protein: CSAPAGSYQETQYF.

This clonotype was seen ten or more times. This chain connects TRBV3-1 to TRBJ2-2; the match to TRBD2 covers 10 bases. Germline V gene data show CDR1 as LGHDT and CDR2 as YNNKEL (reference sequence). After removal of 8 bases from V and 4 bases from J, the junction contained 4 bases not matched to a gene. There are 14 residues in the CDR3. CDR3 region: CASLAGGGTGELFF. As DNA, the CDR3 is TGTGCCAGCTTAGCGGGAGGAGGCACCGGGGAGCTGTTTTTT.

This clonotype has ten or more counts. The V and J genes are TRBV7-2 and TRBJ1-1; tentative D call: TRBD1 (5 bases). This CDR3 comprises 13 residues. Trimming stripped 0 bases from V and 4 bases from J, with 6 bases between. CDR1 and CDR2 (germline): SGHTA, FQGNSA. In DNA, the CDR3 is TGTGCCAGCAGCTTAGCCGGGACCACTGAAGCTTTCTTT. Its protein product is CASSLAGTTEAFF.